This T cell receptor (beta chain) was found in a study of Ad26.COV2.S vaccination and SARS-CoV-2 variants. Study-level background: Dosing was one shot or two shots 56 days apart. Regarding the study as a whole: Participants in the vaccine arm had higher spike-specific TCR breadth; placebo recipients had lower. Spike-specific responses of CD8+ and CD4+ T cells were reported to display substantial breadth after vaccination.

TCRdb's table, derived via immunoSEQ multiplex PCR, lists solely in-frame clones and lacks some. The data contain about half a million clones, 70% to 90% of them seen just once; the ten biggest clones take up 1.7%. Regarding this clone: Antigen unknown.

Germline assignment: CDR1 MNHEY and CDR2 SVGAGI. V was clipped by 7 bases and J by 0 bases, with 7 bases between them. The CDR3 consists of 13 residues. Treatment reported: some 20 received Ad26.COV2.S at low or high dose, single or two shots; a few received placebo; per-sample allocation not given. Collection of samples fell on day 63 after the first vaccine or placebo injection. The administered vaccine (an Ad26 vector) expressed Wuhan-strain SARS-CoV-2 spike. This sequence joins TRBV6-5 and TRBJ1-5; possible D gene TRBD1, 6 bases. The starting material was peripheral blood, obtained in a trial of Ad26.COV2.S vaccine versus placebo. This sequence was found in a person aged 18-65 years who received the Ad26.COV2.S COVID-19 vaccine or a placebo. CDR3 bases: TGTGCCAGCACGGGGGCTAGCAATCAGCCCCAGCATTTT. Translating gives CASTGASNQPQHF.